A single sample is the source of the 6 T cell receptor beta chains below, sequenced in a study of cytomegalovirus exposure and HLA in healthy donors. Libraries were prepared by immunoSEQ multiplex PCR; TCRdb keeps only in-frame clonotypes and omits some of them. The top ten clones hold 0.95% to 1.1% of a sample with about 280,000 clones, around 86% of them seen once. Sequences were obtained from PBMCs. The source is a young woman in good health and CMV-seronegative.

The chain joins TRBV7-3 to TRBJ2-3, with 10 positions matching TRBD1. CDR1 and CDR2 from the germline V gene are SGHTA and FQGTGA. J lost 5 bases, V lost 2 bases, and 1 base had no gene match. CDR3 length equals 14 residues. CDR3 region: CASSLGTGVDTQYF. The CDR3 DNA sequence: TGTGCCAGCAGCTTAGGGACAGGGGTAGATACGCAGTATTTT.

CDR3 bases: TGTGCCAGCAGTGAACCTGGCAGGCAGGAAAATCAGCCCCAGCATTTT. Amino acid sequence: CASSEPGRQENQPQHF. The rearrangement uses TRBV2 and TRBJ1-5; D not resolved. The CDR3 length is 16 residues. Germline V gene sequence: CDR1 SNHLY, CDR2 FYNNEI. V was clipped by 2 bases and J by 4 bases, with 15 bases between them.

Only a few counts were recorded for this clone. The J gene is TRBJ2-6, the V gene TRBV6-4; D is ambiguous. CDR3 size: 16 residues. The V and J ends lost 3 bases and 2 bases respectively, with 11 bases between them. Looked up from germline, CDR1 is MRHNA and CDR2 is SNTAGT. CDR3 sequence (DNA): TGTGCCAGCAGTGAAGCGATTTCTACTGGGGCCAACGTCCTGACTTTC. Translated: CASSEAISTGANVLTF.

This clone was counted only a few times. This chain links TRBV6-6 with TRBJ1-1; 7 nucleotides line up with TRBD1. Germline lookup yields CDR1 MNHNY and CDR2 SVGAGI (reference sequence). There are 13 residues in the CDR3. With V trimmed by 6 bases and J by 5 bases, 6 bases remained unmatched. The CDR3 nucleotides are TGTGCCAGCAGCCCCGGGACAGCAACTGAAGCTTTCTTT. Translation gives CASSPGTATEAFF.

The chain is built from TRBV29-1 and TRBJ1-2; 7 bases are a match to TRBD1. Unmatched junction bases numbered 14, after V lost 6 bases and J lost 1 base. Germline V lookup: CDR1 SQVTM, CDR2 ANQGSEA. The CDR3 sequence is 16 residues long. The CDR3 region is CSVSLQDRANNYGYTF. The CDR3 nucleotides read TGCAGCGTATCGCTCCAAGACAGGGCAAATAACTATGGCTACACCTTC.

The V gene is TRBV4-1, the J gene TRBJ1-4, with 12 nucleotides matching TRBD1. Germline-derived CDR1 and CDR2 are MGHRA and YSYEKL. The CDR3 extends over 19 amino acids. V shed 0 bases and J 7 bases; nucleotides not matched to a gene: 12. CDR3 in amino acids: CASSQDFRDRGQVGEKLFF. In DNA form, the CDR3 reads TGCGCCAGCAGCCAAGATTTTAGGGACAGGGGGCAGGTCGGTGAAAAACTGTTTTTT.